The 23 T cell receptor beta chains below were found in one sample sequenced in a study of early T cells in non-severe SARS-CoV-2 infection. One entry per CDR3 protein, called by TCRdb with MiXCR from the 5' RACE reads. The sample includes about 56,000 distinct CDR3 sequences, about 16% of them seen just once. The sample consisted of whole blood, taken at baseline. The receptors derive from an adult who was a healthcare worker with PCR-confirmed SARS-CoV-2 infection or an uninfected control (not recorded which).

The chain has TRBV5-1 and TRBJ2-3; D is unresolved. Trimming pared 4 bases from V and 0 bases from J, leaving 15 bases between. Germline V lookup: CDR1 SGHRS, CDR2 YFSETQ. The length of the CDR3 is 16 residues. CDR3 nucleotides: TGCGCCAGCAGCAGGACCACATCGTCTAGCACAGATACGCAGTATTTT. Its protein is CASSRTTSSSTDTQYF.

This clonotype showed up many times. The chain has TRBV27 and TRBJ2-1; D is undetermined. With 2 bases removed from V and 4 bases from J, the gap between germline ends came to 6 bases. The CDR3 spans 13 residues. The germline V gene encodes CDR1 MNHEY and CDR2 SMNVEV (reference sequence). The CDR3: CASSLDKYNEQFF. In DNA form, the CDR3 reads TGTGCCAGCAGTTTAGACAAATACAATGAGCAGTTCTTC.

In this sample, this clonotype turned up many times. The chain carries TRBV6-1 and TRBJ2-7; D may be TRBD2 (6 bases). V lost 3 bases, J lost 3 bases, and 12 bases lay in between. CDR1 MNHNS and CDR2 SASEGT come from the germline V gene. CDR3 size: 14 residues. The CDR3 region is CASSDGGLRYEQYF. CDR3 sequence (DNA): TGTGCCAGCAGTGACGGGGGACTTCGCTACGAGCAGTACTTC.

In this sample, this clonotype turned up once. J is TRBJ1-1 and V is TRBV5-1, with D hard to call. Trimming took 0 bases from V and 4 from J, leaving 10 bases between them. In germline, CDR1 is SGHRS, CDR2 YFSETQ. The CDR3 has 14 residues. CDR3 coding DNA: TGCGCCAGCAGCTTGGGACCACTAGGCACTGAAGCTTTCTTT. It codes for CASSLGPLGTEAFF.

This clonotype was counted only a few times. J is TRBJ2-1 and V is TRBV4-1; the D gene is possibly TRBD2 (6 bases). The CDR3 runs 15 residues. With 1 base removed from V and 6 bases from J, the gap between germline ends came to 13 bases. Germline V gene sequence: CDR1 MGHRA, CDR2 YSYEKL. The CDR3 nucleotides read TGCGCCAGCAGCCAAGGCCTCGGGAGAGTCAATGAGCAGTTCTTC. Its protein is CASSQGLGRVNEQFF.

This clonotype was picked up one time. This chain uses TRBV7-8 with TRBJ1-3; the D gene is possibly TRBD1 (5 bases). Germline values: CDR1 SGHVS, CDR2 FQNEAQ. The length of the CDR3 is 16 residues. V lost 1 base and J lost 4, with 14 bases in between. The CDR3 loop is CASSLGLPGSGNTIYF. CDR3 bases: TGTGCCAGCAGCTTAGGATTACCAGGGTCGGGAAACACCATATATTTT. The complete variable domain, with remaining parts taken from reference TRBV7-8 and TRBJ1-3, reads GAGVSQSPRYKVAKRGQDVALRCDPISGHVSLFWYQQALGQGPEFLTYFQNEAQLDKSGLPSDRFFAERPEGSVSTLKIQRTQQEDSAVYLCASSLGLPGSGNTIYFGEGSWLTVV.

The chain couples TRBV5-1 to TRBJ1-2; TRBD1 agrees at 9 bases. Germline CDR1 and CDR2: SGHRS and YFSETQ. V was pared by 5 bases and J by 5 bases, with 4 bases of the junction left unmatched. There are 13 residues in the CDR3. This chain's CDR3 is CASSAGQGYGYTF. The CDR3 DNA reads as TGCGCCAGCAGTGCGGGACAGGGATATGGCTACACCTTC.

V is TRBV20-1 and J is TRBJ2-3; D remains unclear. This CDR3 region has 13 residues. Trimming shortened V by 5 bases and J by 1 base, and 10 bases separated the two germline ends. From germline, CDR1 is DFQATT and CDR2 SNEGSKA (reference sequence). The CDR3 nucleotides are TGCAGTGCTTCGCCTAAGGGCACAGATACGCAGTATTTT. This encodes CSASPKGTDTQYF.

This CDR3 reads CASKLQGRWNEKLFF. The CDR3 DNA reads TGCGCCAGCAAGCTCCAGGGGAGATGGAATGAAAAACTGTTTTTT. V and J are TRBV5-1 and TRBJ1-4, with D possibly TRBD1 on 6 matching bases. Germline lookup yields CDR1 SGHRS and CDR2 YFSETQ. The V end lost 6 bases, the J end lost 5 bases, and 17 bases lay between the germline ends. The CDR3 consists of 15 residues.

The chain joins TRBV30 to TRBJ1-4; 8 bases are a match to TRBD1. CDR3 length: 14 residues. With V trimmed by 3 bases and J by 8 bases, 8 bases remained unmatched. Germline CDR1 reads GTSNPN; CDR2 reads SVGIG (reference sequence). The CDR3 region is CAWRDRGEMEKLFF. The CDR3 DNA reads TGTGCCTGGAGAGACAGGGGAGAAATGGAAAAACTGTTTTTT.

The V and J genes are TRBV7-6 and TRBJ2-1; D ambiguous. The ends were cut back, 5 bases at V and 10 bases at J, with 27 bases in the middle. CDR1 SGHVS and CDR2 FNYEAQ come from the germline V gene. The CDR3 totals 17 residues. CDR3 region: CASSNRPSRSSHKEQFF. The CDR3 DNA follows: TGTGCCAGCAGCAACAGACCTTCGAGGAGCTCCCATAAGGAGCAGTTCTTC.

This clonotype was seen at least ten times. The CDR3 loop reads CASSQDFAGMNTGELFF. The CDR3 DNA is TGTGCCAGCAGCCAAGATTTCGCAGGGATGAACACCGGGGAGCTGTTTTTT. This chain uses TRBV4-2 with TRBJ2-2; TRBD1 might be the D (5 bases). The CDR3 sequence is 17 residues long. Trimming removed 0 bases from V and 1 base from J, with 12 bases in between. Germline V CDR1 and CDR2: LGHNA, YNFKEQ.

This clonotype was counted a few times. The V gene is TRBV4-1, the J gene TRBJ2-4; 7 bases are a match to TRBD2. The CDR3 has 18 residues. Germline CDR1 is MGHRA and CDR2 is YSYEKL. V was clipped by 0 bases and J by 3 bases; unmatched bases: 11. CDR3 loop: CASSQDRLAEVNKNIQYF. The CDR3 DNA sequence: TGCGCCAGCAGCCAAGATCGACTAGCTGAAGTTAACAAAAACATTCAGTACTTC.

There are a few counts of this clonotype. This chain connects TRBV27 to TRBJ2-7; D gene unclear. Germline-derived CDR1 and CDR2 are MNHEY and SMNVEV (reference sequence). V lost 9 bases, J lost 1 base, and 16 bases lay in between. The CDR3 contains 14 residues. CDR3 nucleotide sequence: TGTGCCAGAAGCTACTCCAATAAATCCTACGAGCAGTACTTC. Protein: CARSYSNKSYEQYF.

The sample holds many counts of this clonotype. V is TRBV28 and J is TRBJ2-1, with 7 bases fitting TRBD1. Germline CDR1 is MDHEN and CDR2 is SYDVKM. There are 14 residues in the CDR3. Trimming removed 6 bases from V and 5 bases from J; junction bases left unmatched: 7. CDR3: CASSPTGTNNEQFF. CDR3 sequence (DNA): TGTGCCAGCAGCCCGACAGGGACGAACAATGAGCAGTTCTTC.

This clonotype was counted between two and nine times. The rearrangement uses TRBV4-2 and TRBJ2-1, with 8 bases aligning to TRBD1. The V segment lost 8 bases and the J segment 12 bases; nucleotides outside the gene matches: 6. The CDR3 is 11 residues long. The germline V gene encodes CDR1 LGHNA and CDR2 YNFKEQ. The CDR3: CASEQGGGQFF. The CDR3 bases are TGTGCCAGCGAACAGGGGGGAGGGCAGTTCTTC.

Only a few counts were recorded for this clonotype. This chain connects TRBV7-8 to TRBJ2-3; TRBD2 agrees at 9 bases. The CDR3 runs 15 residues. V was pared by 9 bases and J by 2 bases, with 9 bases of the junction left unmatched. Germline V gives CDR1 SGHVS, CDR2 FQNEAQ. The CDR3 region has the DNA TGTGCCAGTAACAGTCTAGCGGGGTCCACAGATACGCAGTATTTT. It translates to CASNSLAGSTDTQYF. The full variable domain, its missing parts supplied by reference TRBV7-8 and TRBJ2-3, is GAGVSQSPRYKVAKRGQDVALRCDPISGHVSLFWYQQALGQGPEFLTYFQNEAQLDKSGLPSDRFFAERPEGSVSTLKIQRTQQEDSAVYLCASNSLAGSTDTQYFGPGTRLTVL.

This clonotype has ten or more counts. The chain recombines TRBV7-9 with TRBJ2-5; D remains unclear. Germline V lookup: CDR1 SEHNR, CDR2 FQNEAQ (reference sequence). The CDR3 is made up of 10 amino acids. Trimming took 5 bases from V and 5 from J, leaving 3 bases between them. CDR3 sequence: CASSRETQYF. CDR3 DNA: TGTGCCAGCAGCCGGGAGACCCAGTACTTC.

This clonotype occurred a few times. The chain recombines TRBV18 with TRBJ2-1; maybe TRBD2 (7 bases). CDR3 size: 16 residues. Germline assignment: CDR1 KGHSH and CDR2 LQKENI. Trimming removed 5 bases from V and 6 bases from J, with 20 bases in between. The CDR3 coding sequence is TGTGCCAGCTCAATTAATGGGGGGGGCCCCGGCAATGAGCAGTTCTTC. Its translation: CASSINGGGPGNEQFF.

This clonotype was detected only a few times. The chain employs TRBV10-1 and TRBJ2-3; 8 bases map to TRBD2. The J segment lost 3 bases and the V segment lost 6 bases, leaving 8 bases of the junction unmatched. Looked up from germline, CDR1 is WNHNN and CDR2 is SYGVQD (reference sequence). The CDR3 sequence is 15 residues long. The chain's CDR3 is CASSLGRAMTDTQYF. The CDR3 nucleotides read TGCGCCAGCAGCCTCGGGAGGGCCATGACAGATACGCAGTATTTT.

By frequency in the sample, this clonotype is medium-sized (0.01 to 0.1%). The chain combines TRBV11-2 with TRBJ2-5; D remains unclear. The CDR3 loop spans 15 amino acids. In germline, CDR1 is SGHAT, CDR2 FQNNGV. V lost 0 bases and J lost 4, with 12 bases in between. CDR3 nucleotides: TGTGCCAGCAGCTTAGATTGGTTTTCCCGAGAGACCCAGTACTTC. This sequence encodes CASSLDWFSRETQYF.

This clonotype appeared many times. The rearrangement uses TRBV24-1 and TRBJ2-3; D ambiguous. Germline CDR1 and CDR2: KGHDR and SFDVKD. This CDR3 comprises 10 residues. The germline V and J ends were trimmed by 9 bases and 4 bases, with 4 bases remaining between them. Here the CDR3 DNA reads TGTGCCACCGGCGCAGATACGCAGTATTTT. Translated, it gives CATGADTQYF.

This clonotype turned up a few times. The chain has TRBV7-8 and TRBJ1-1, with 9 nucleotides matching TRBD1. CDR3 length: 16 amino acids. Unmatched junction bases numbered 10, after V lost 5 bases and J lost 3 bases. Germline assignment: CDR1 SGHVS and CDR2 FQNEAQ. CDR3 protein: CASSLNTGGAYTEAFF. CDR3 DNA sequence: TGTGCCAGCAGCCTTAACACAGGGGGCGCGTACACTGAAGCTTTCTTT.